The 25 T cell receptor beta chains in this list originate from one sample, sequenced in a study of T cell changes during pregnancy in multiple sclerosis. Data came from immunoSEQ multiplex PCR; TCRdb stores just in-frame clones and leaves some out. The sample has 40,000 to 50,000 clones; about 88% are singletons. The source material was CD4+ T cells from peripheral blood mononuclear cells, sampled in the first trimester of pregnancy. The receptors shown here come from a female donor with multiple sclerosis, enrolled in a pregnancy study.

The J gene is TRBJ1-4, the V gene TRBV10-3, with D unresolved. The CDR3 is made up of 14 amino acids. V lost 3 bases and J lost 3, with 8 bases in between. Looked up from germline, CDR1 is ENHRY and CDR2 is SYGVKD. The CDR3 nucleotides are TGTGCCATCAGTGACTTACAGCCTAATGAAAAACTGTTTTTT. It yields the protein CAISDLQPNEKLFF.

V usage is TRBV18 and J usage is TRBJ1-1; D unresolved. The germline V and J ends were trimmed by 2 bases and 0 bases, with 7 bases remaining between them. CDR3 length: 14 residues. Germline V gene data show CDR1 as KGHSH and CDR2 as LQKENI. The CDR3 sequence: CASSPSQMNTEAFF. CDR3 coding DNA: TGTGCCAGCTCACCAAGTCAGATGAACACTGAAGCTTTCTTT.

The chain joins TRBV29-1 to TRBJ2-6; possibly TRBD1 for D (6 bases). Germline CDR1 is SQVTM and CDR2 is ANQGSEA. Trimming took 2 bases from V and 1 from J, leaving 12 bases between them. The CDR3 runs 16 residues. The CDR3 bases are TGCAGCGTTGAACCCCAGGGGCAGTCTGGGGCCAACGTCCTGACTTTC. This gives the protein CSVEPQGQSGANVLTF.

The chain uses TRBV28 and TRBJ2-1; no clear D. V was trimmed by 4 bases and J by 3 bases, leaving 7 bases between them. Germline V gene sequence: CDR1 MDHEN, CDR2 SYDVKM. The CDR3 is 13 amino acids. CDR3 coding DNA: TGTGCCAGCAGTTCCCGCTACTACAATGAGCAGTTCTTC. This sequence encodes CASSSRYYNEQFF.

Points on this clone: At one boundary the junction diverges from the germline segment, which might be a read error. The chain recombines TRBV7-2 with TRBJ2-3, with TRBD2 matching over 10 bases. CDR1 SGHTA and CDR2 FQGNSA come from the germline V gene. CDR3 size: 15 residues. The CDR3 DNA reads TGTGCCAGCAGCTTGTCTAGCGGGAGAGGAGATACGCGGTATTTT. This codes for CASSLSSGRGDTRYF.

V is TRBV5-5 and J is TRBJ1-5; D might be TRBD1 (5 bases). The germline gives CDR1 SGHKS, CDR2 YYEKEE (reference sequence). The CDR3 consists of 16 residues. The V end lost 2 bases, the J end lost 2 bases, and 14 bases lay between the germline ends. The CDR3 DNA sequence: TGTGCCAGCAGCTTATCACCAGGGAAGGGCAATCAGCCCCAGCATTTT. Its protein product is CASSLSPGKGNQPQHF.

For the CDR3, the DNA is TGTGCCAGCAGCAGGCCCGGGTCGAACACCGGGGAGCTGTTTTTT. Translation gives CASSRPGSNTGELFF. The V gene is TRBV13, the J gene TRBJ2-2, with D uncertain. Germline CDR1 reads PRHDT; CDR2 reads FYEKMQ (reference sequence). The CDR3 spans 15 residues. With 5 bases removed from V and 0 bases from J, the gap between germline ends came to 10 bases.

The chain carries TRBV14 and TRBJ2-7; 10 bases are a match to TRBD1. Germline lookup yields CDR1 SGHDN and CDR2 FVKESK. V shed 4 bases and J 1 base; nucleotides not matched to a gene: 4. The CDR3 consists of 15 residues. The CDR3 protein is CASSPPGQGSYEQYF. The CDR3 region has the DNA TGTGCCAGCAGCCCACCGGGACAGGGGTCCTACGAGCAGTACTTC.

This clone occurred once. CDR3 sequence: CASSWDRVNTEAFF. The CDR3, as DNA: TGCGCCAGCAGCTGGGACAGAGTGAACACTGAAGCTTTCTTT. This chain links TRBV5-1 with TRBJ1-1; 7 nucleotides line up with TRBD1. In germline, CDR1 is SGHRS, CDR2 YFSETQ. V was clipped by 3 bases and J by 0 bases; unmatched bases: 2. The CDR3 sequence is 14 residues long.

V and J are TRBV6-5 and TRBJ1-2; maybe TRBD1 (5 bases). Germline loops: CDR1 MNHEY, CDR2 SVGAGI. V lost 4 bases and J 1 base, leaving 10 bases between the germline ends. The CDR3 consists of 14 residues. CDR3 nucleotides: TGTGCCAGCAGTTTTTGGGGCCGTAACTATGGCTACACCTTC. This translates into CASSFWGRNYGYTF.

J is TRBJ2-1 and V is TRBV10-2; 7 positions match TRBD1. V trimming: 3 bases; J trimming: 6 bases; junction bases outside the gene matches: 5. The CDR3 consists of 14 residues. The germline V gene encodes CDR1 WSHSY and CDR2 SAAADI. DNA of the CDR3: TGCGCCAGCAGTGAAAGGTACAGGGGCAATGAGCAGTTCTTC. Its protein is CASSERYRGNEQFF.

The J gene is TRBJ1-1, the V gene TRBV5-1; 9 nucleotides line up with TRBD1. CDR1 is SGHRS and CDR2 is YFSETQ in the germline V gene. The CDR3 loop spans 17 amino acids. With 4 bases clipped from V and 1 base from J, the junction kept 11 bases outside the gene matches. CDR3 region: CASSVTTGGIKNTEAFF. For the CDR3, the DNA is TGCGCCAGCAGCGTAACTACAGGGGGCATCAAGAACACTGAAGCTTTCTTT.

This clone appeared a single time. The genes are TRBV18 and TRBJ2-3, with D uncertain. The CDR3 sequence is 13 residues long. Germline CDR1 reads KGHSH; CDR2 reads LQKENI. V was shortened by 4 bases and J by 0 bases, with 5 bases between the two germline ends. The CDR3 loop reads CASSRPSTDTQYF. CDR3 bases: TGTGCCAGCTCACGGCCTAGCACAGATACGCAGTATTTT.

The chain has TRBV5-4 and TRBJ2-1; tentatively, D is TRBD1 (6 bases). The CDR3 runs 14 residues. Trimming removed 4 bases from V and 10 bases from J, with 18 bases in between. The V gene's germline CDR1 is SGHNT and CDR2 YYREEE (reference sequence). CDR3: CASSGDNKNREQFF. DNA for the CDR3: TGTGCCAGCAGCGGGGACAACAAGAATCGGGAGCAGTTCTTC.

The rearrangement uses TRBV9 and TRBJ1-3; 9 bases align to TRBD1. This CDR3 is built from 14 residues. The germline CDR1 and CDR2 sequences are SGDLS and YYNGEE. J was trimmed by 3 bases and V by 3 bases; bases with no gene match: 1. The CDR3 DNA sequence: TGTGCCAGCAGCGGGGGACAGGGTGGAAACACCATATATTTT. Protein product: CASSGGQGGNTIYF. Drawing the rest from reference TRBV9 and TRBJ1-3, the complete variable domain is DSGVTQTPKHLITATGQRVTLRCSPRSGDLSVYWYQQSLDQGLQFLIQYYNGEERAKGNILERFSAQQFPDLHSELNLSSLELGDSALYFCASSGGQGGNTIYFGEGSWLTVV.

This clone was observed a single time. This chain connects TRBV6-1 to TRBJ2-3; TRBD1 matches at 7 bases. V dropped 6 bases and J dropped 0; count of bases not matched to a gene: 6. Per germline, CDR1 MNHNS and CDR2 SASEGT. The CDR3 totals 15 residues. CDR3 protein: CASSIGTVSTDTQYF. The CDR3 bases are TGTGCCAGCAGCATCGGGACAGTTAGCACAGATACGCAGTATTTT.

The chain carries TRBV2 and TRBJ1-3; 9 bases map to TRBD1. Germline-derived CDR1 and CDR2 are SNHLY and FYNNEI. The ends lost 6 bases at V and 0 bases at J; junction bases unmatched: 0. This CDR3 spans 14 amino acids. As DNA, the CDR3 is TGTGCCAGCAGGGGACAGGGCTCTGGAAACACCATATATTTT. Residues: CASRGQGSGNTIYF.

This clone came up a few times. The V call is TRBV12-5, the J call TRBJ1-2; TRBD1 agrees at 7 bases. Germline V gene lookup returns CDR1 LGHNT and CDR2 FRNRAP. This CDR3 comprises 15 residues. J gave up 4 bases and V 7 bases, and 12 bases lay outside the gene matches. The CDR3 DNA follows: TGTGCTAGTGCCTACCCGACAGGGTTCAGCTATGGCTACACCTTC. As protein: CASAYPTGFSYGYTF.

Only one count was recorded for this clone. The DNA of the CDR3 is TGTGCCAGCAGCTTTCGTCTAGCGGGAAAGGATGAGCAGTTCTTC. Protein product: CASSFRLAGKDEQFF. This chain links TRBV7-8 with TRBJ2-1; TRBD2 matches at 9 bases. The J segment lost 8 bases and the V segment lost 3 bases, leaving 8 bases of the junction unmatched. This CDR3 comprises 15 residues. The germline gives CDR1 SGHVS, CDR2 FQNEAQ.

The chain uses TRBV5-5 and TRBJ2-7; tentatively, D is TRBD2 (5 bases). The germline V and J ends were trimmed by 0 bases and 3 bases, with 13 bases remaining between them. Germline CDR1 reads SGHKS; CDR2 reads YYEKEE (reference sequence). CDR3 size: 15 residues. The CDR3 loop reads CASSLDGGHYYEQYF. In DNA form, the CDR3 reads TGTGCCAGCAGCTTGGATGGCGGGCACTACTACGAGCAGTACTTC.

This sequence joins TRBV11-2 and TRBJ1-5; maybe TRBD1 (5 bases). The CDR3 runs to 14 residues. In germline, CDR1 is SGHAT, CDR2 FQNNGV. Trimming removed 3 bases from V and 6 bases from J, with 12 bases in between. The CDR3 reads CASSFQGAGQPQHF. CDR3 nucleotides: TGTGCCAGCAGCTTTCAAGGGGCCGGTCAGCCCCAGCATTTT.

This chain's CDR3 is CASSIPGSGEQPQHF. The CDR3 DNA follows: TGTGCCAGTAGTATCCCCGGGTCAGGGGAACAGCCCCAGCATTTT. The chain employs TRBV19 and TRBJ1-5; weak D call: TRBD1 (6 bases). V lost 3 bases to trimming and J lost 7 bases, with 16 bases between them. This CDR3 spans 15 amino acids. The germline V gene encodes CDR1 LNHDA and CDR2 SQIVND (reference sequence). Complete variable domain (other parts from reference TRBV19 and TRBJ1-5): DGGITQSPKYLFRKEGQNVTLSCEQNLNHDAMYWYRQDPGQGLRLIYYSQIVNDFQKGDIAEGYSVSREKKESFPLTVTSAQKNPTAFYLCASSIPGSGEQPQHFGDGTRLSIL.

Turning to this clone: Germline is not matched at one junction end, which may reflect a read error. The V call is TRBV11-2, the J call TRBJ2-3; weak D call: TRBD2 (5 bases). The CDR3 consists of 12 residues. Germline values: CDR1 SGHAT, CDR2 FQNNGV. Here the CDR3 DNA reads TGTGCCAGCAGCTTACGGGCGGGCGCCCACCTTTTT. Translation: CASSLRAGAHLF.

The chain has TRBV27 and TRBJ1-1, with 7 nucleotides matching TRBD1. V shed 2 bases, J shed 3 bases, and the junction held 6 bases outside the gene matches. The CDR3 extends over 15 amino acids. Germline V lookup: CDR1 MNHEY, CDR2 SMNVEV (reference sequence). The CDR3 region is CASSLGVDRDTEAFF. The CDR3 DNA follows: TGTGCCAGCAGTTTAGGGGTCGACAGGGACACTGAAGCTTTCTTT.

The gene calls are TRBV5-8 and TRBJ2-4, with a possible D match to TRBD1 (6 bases). Per the germline V gene, CDR1 is SGHTS and CDR2 is YDEGEE. The V end lost 5 bases, the J end lost 5 bases, and 14 bases lay between the germline ends. The CDR3 extends over 14 amino acids. The DNA of the CDR3 is TGTGCCAGCAGAATATGGGGGCTCGAAAACATTCAGTACTTC. It is translated as CASRIWGLENIQYF. The whole variable domain, remainder taken from reference TRBV5-8 and TRBJ2-4, is EAGVTQSPTHLIKTRGQQATLRCSPISGHTSVYWYQQALGLGLQFLLWYDEGEERNRGNFPPRFSGRQFPNYSSELNVNALELEDSALYLCASRIWGLENIQYFGAGTRLSVL.